The T cell receptor beta chain under discussion was sequenced for a study of T cell changes during pregnancy in multiple sclerosis. CDR1 and CDR2 (germline): LNHDA, SQIVND (reference sequence). Germline trimming cut 5 bases from V and 0 bases from J; bases unmatched to any gene: 5. CDR3 length: 15 amino acids. The data were produced by immunoSEQ multiplex PCR, yet TCRdb's version contains in-frame clones alone and is incomplete. The data hold more than 90,000 clones, with 85% to 95% observed a single time. The sequence derives from a female donor with multiple sclerosis, enrolled in a pregnancy study. This chain links TRBV19 with TRBJ1-2; 8 bases are shared with TRBD1. Sequencing used peripheral blood, obtained after pregnancy. The CDR3 region has the DNA TGTGCCAGTAGTCCCCGGACAGGGACTAACTATGGCTACACCTTC. Amino acids: CASSPRTGTNYGYTF.